Listed below are T cell receptor beta chains from one sample, sequenced in a study of T cell responses to AZD1222 COVID-19 vaccine. The assay was immunoSEQ multiplex PCR, and TCRdb's table has in-frame clones only and misses some. Among about 55,000 clones listed, 80% were seen once. The specimen comprised peripheral blood, sampled 28 days after the second AZD1222 dose. The receptors here all came from an adult who received the AZD1222 COVID-19 vaccine. The CDR3 runs from the conserved cysteine through the conserved F or W. Each record gives: D gene, J gene, CDR3 length, clone size, V gene, CDR3 protein, CDR3 DNA. The D gene is left open where the match is weak. Clone size, where shown, is once, few, many, or a class for clones that have expanded.

D gene: TRBD1
J gene: TRBJ1-5
CDR3 length: 14
clone size: .
V gene: TRBV30
CDR3 protein: CAWSVRQGDQPQHF
CDR3 DNA: TGTGCCTGGAGTGTAAGGCAGGGGGATCAGCCCCAGCATTTT

D gene: TRBD2
J gene: TRBJ2-1
CDR3 length: 16
clone size: .
V gene: TRBV6-2/TRBV6-3
CDR3 protein: CASSYPSGRGSNEQFF
CDR3 DNA: TGTGCCAGCAGTTACCCTAGCGGGAGGGGGAGTAATGAGCAGTTCTTC

D gene: .
J gene: TRBJ2-2
CDR3 length: 13
clone size: .
V gene: TRBV19
CDR3 protein: CASSKAGLGELFF
CDR3 DNA: TGTGCCAGTAGTAAGGCGGGCCTCGGGGAGCTGTTTTTT

D gene: TRBD1
J gene: TRBJ1-6
CDR3 length: 13
clone size: .
V gene: TRBV11-2
CDR3 protein: CASSRQGNSPLHF
CDR3 DNA: TGTGCCAGCAGCCGACAGGGGAATTCACCCCTCCACTTT

D gene: .
J gene: TRBJ1-3
CDR3 length: 15
clone size: .
V gene: TRBV5-4
CDR3 protein: CASSLAGAGGNTIYF
CDR3 DNA: TGTGCCAGCAGCTTAGCGGGGGCTGGAGGAAACACCATATATTTT

D gene: .
J gene: TRBJ1-3
CDR3 length: 14
clone size: .
V gene: TRBV7-8
CDR3 protein: CASRDRSSGNTIYF
CDR3 DNA: TGTGCCAGCAGAGACAGGTCCTCTGGAAACACCATATATTTT

D gene: .
J gene: TRBJ2-3
CDR3 length: 15
clone size: .
V gene: TRBV7-9
CDR3 protein: CASSPRGTTADTQYF
CDR3 DNA: TGTGCCAGCAGCCCCAGGGGAACCACTGCAGATACGCAGTATTTT

D gene: .
J gene: TRBJ1-1
CDR3 length: 14
clone size: .
V gene: TRBV5-1
CDR3 protein: CASSPTDMNTEAFF
CDR3 DNA: TGCGCCAGCAGCCCGACAGACATGAACACTGAAGCTTTCTTT

D gene: .
J gene: TRBJ2-5
CDR3 length: 14
clone size: .
V gene: TRBV25-1
CDR3 protein: CASSEASFQETQYF
CDR3 DNA: TGTGCCAGCAGTGAAGCGAGTTTCCAAGAGACCCAGTACTTC

D gene: .
J gene: TRBJ2-5
CDR3 length: 14
clone size: .
V gene: TRBV6-1
CDR3 protein: CASSELGAQETQYF
CDR3 DNA: TGTGCCAGCAGTGAACTGGGAGCACAAGAGACCCAGTACTTC

D gene: .
J gene: TRBJ2-7
CDR3 length: 15
clone size: .
V gene: TRBV28
CDR3 protein: CASRPQRRDTYEQYF
CDR3 DNA: TGTGCCAGCAGGCCCCAACGCCGGGACACCTACGAGCAGTACTTC

D gene: TRBD1
J gene: TRBJ1-4
CDR3 length: 15
clone size: .
V gene: TRBV7-9
CDR3 protein: CASSLMGQGNEKLFF
CDR3 DNA: TGTGCCAGCAGCTTGATGGGACAGGGTAATGAAAAACTGTTTTTT

D gene: .
J gene: TRBJ1-3
CDR3 length: 19
clone size: .
V gene: TRBV7-8
CDR3 protein: CASSLAPPRRGASGNTIYF
CDR3 DNA: TGTGCCAGCAGCTTAGCCCCCCCCCGCCGGGGGGCCTCTGGAAACACCATATATTTT

D gene: TRBD2
J gene: TRBJ2-1
CDR3 length: 17
clone size: .
V gene: TRBV5-1
CDR3 protein: CASSLGPSGSSYNEQFF
CDR3 DNA: TGCGCCAGCAGCTTGGGGCCTAGCGGGAGCTCCTACAATGAGCAGTTCTTC

D gene: TRBD1
J gene: TRBJ1-5
CDR3 length: 15
clone size: .
V gene: TRBV6-1
CDR3 protein: CASSDRGPGDQPQHF
CDR3 DNA: TGTGCCAGCAGTGACAGGGGGCCGGGGGATCAGCCCCAGCATTTT

D gene: TRBD2
J gene: TRBJ2-2
CDR3 length: 16
clone size: .
V gene: TRBV6-2/TRBV6-3
CDR3 protein: CASSPGTSGNTGELFF
CDR3 DNA: TGTGCCAGCAGTCCCGGGACTAGCGGTAACACCGGGGAGCTGTTTTTT

D gene: .
J gene: TRBJ1-3
CDR3 length: 16
clone size: .
V gene: TRBV28
CDR3 protein: CASSFTPQTSGNTIYF
CDR3 DNA: TGTGCCAGCAGTTTTACTCCCCAGACGTCTGGAAACACCATATATTTT

D gene: TRBD2
J gene: TRBJ2-2
CDR3 length: 15
clone size: .
V gene: TRBV28
CDR3 protein: CASRVAGGGTGELFF
CDR3 DNA: TGTGCCAGCAGGGTAGCGGGGGGAGGCACCGGGGAGCTGTTTTTT

D gene: .
J gene: TRBJ2-3
CDR3 length: 14
clone size: .
V gene: TRBV19
CDR3 protein: CASSLGRGADTQYF
CDR3 DNA: TGTGCCAGTAGCCTGGGGCGGGGAGCCGATACGCAGTATTTT

D gene: .
J gene: TRBJ1-5
CDR3 length: 20
clone size: .
V gene: TRBV2
CDR3 protein: CASDTPQEGGFRASNQPQHF
CDR3 DNA: TGTGCCAGCGACACACCACAGGAGGGCGGCTTTCGTGCTTCAAATCAGCCCCAGCATTTT

D gene: .
J gene: TRBJ1-3
CDR3 length: 15
clone size: .
V gene: TRBV4-1
CDR3 protein: CASSQAVSSGNTIYF
CDR3 DNA: TGCGCCAGCAGCCAAGCAGTGAGCTCTGGAAACACCATATATTTT

D gene: .
J gene: TRBJ2-1
CDR3 length: 13
clone size: few
V gene: TRBV7-3
CDR3 protein: CASSQTGTNEQFF
CDR3 DNA: TGTGCCAGCAGCCAAACAGGGACCAATGAGCAGTTCTTC

D gene: .
J gene: TRBJ2-2
CDR3 length: 15
clone size: .
V gene: TRBV7-3
CDR3 protein: CASSSSTGGTGELFF
CDR3 DNA: TGTGCCAGCAGCTCCTCGACAGGAGGTACCGGGGAGCTGTTTTTT

D gene: TRBD2
J gene: TRBJ2-1
CDR3 length: 15
clone size: .
V gene: TRBV18
CDR3 protein: CASSTTSGVYNEQFF
CDR3 DNA: TGTGCCAGCTCAACGACTAGCGGGGTCTACAATGAGCAGTTCTTC

D gene: .
J gene: TRBJ1-1
CDR3 length: 15
clone size: .
V gene: TRBV23-1
CDR3 protein: CASSQSWRKNTEAFF
CDR3 DNA: TGCGCCAGCAGTCAATCGTGGCGGAAGAACACTGAAGCTTTCTTT

D gene: TRBD1
J gene: TRBJ1-1
CDR3 length: 14
clone size: .
V gene: TRBV28
CDR3 protein: CASSRGQVTTEAFF
CDR3 DNA: TGTGCCAGCAGCCGGGGACAGGTGACCACTGAAGCTTTCTTT

D gene: .
J gene: TRBJ2-7
CDR3 length: 13
clone size: .
V gene: TRBV30
CDR3 protein: CAWRHIVGYEQYF
CDR3 DNA: TGTGCCTGGAGACATATTGTCGGCTACGAGCAGTACTTC

D gene: .
J gene: TRBJ2-6
CDR3 length: 14
clone size: .
V gene: TRBV29-1
CDR3 protein: CSVEKTSGANVLTF
CDR3 DNA: TGCAGCGTTGAGAAGACCTCTGGGGCCAACGTCCTGACTTTC

D gene: .
J gene: TRBJ2-1
CDR3 length: 14
clone size: few
V gene: TRBV10-2
CDR3 protein: CASSEEDIYNEQFF
CDR3 DNA: TGCGCCAGCAGTGAGGAGGATATCTACAATGAGCAGTTCTTC

D gene: .
J gene: TRBJ2-7
CDR3 length: 16
clone size: .
V gene: TRBV9
CDR3 protein: CASSLRAVPGVYEQYF
CDR3 DNA: TGTGCCAGCAGCCTAAGGGCAGTTCCAGGCGTCTACGAGCAGTACTTC

D gene: .
J gene: TRBJ1-4
CDR3 length: 13
clone size: few
V gene: TRBV11-2
CDR3 protein: CASSLAPNEKLFF
CDR3 DNA: TGTGCCAGCAGCTTAGCCCCAAATGAAAAACTGTTTTTT

D gene: TRBD1
J gene: TRBJ2-1
CDR3 length: 16
clone size: few
V gene: TRBV28
CDR3 protein: CASSFLDRAISNEQFF
CDR3 DNA: TGTGCCAGCTCCTTCTTAGACAGGGCGATCTCCAATGAGCAGTTCTTC

D gene: TRBD1
J gene: TRBJ1-5
CDR3 length: 14
clone size: .
V gene: TRBV28
CDR3 protein: CASTSGGAHQPQHF
CDR3 DNA: TGTGCCAGCACTTCAGGGGGGGCCCATCAGCCCCAGCATTTT

D gene: .
J gene: TRBJ1-5
CDR3 length: 16
clone size: once
V gene: TRBV23-1
CDR3 protein: CASIPPGRSSNQPQHF
CDR3 DNA: TGCGCCAGCATCCCCCCGGGGCGATCGAGCAATCAGCCCCAGCATTTT

D gene: TRBD2
J gene: TRBJ2-7
CDR3 length: 18
clone size: .
V gene: TRBV23-1
CDR3 protein: CASNLGRASGSSSYEQYF
CDR3 DNA: TGCGCCAGCAATTTGGGACGGGCTAGCGGGAGCAGCTCCTACGAGCAGTACTTC

D gene: TRBD1
J gene: TRBJ2-1
CDR3 length: 19
clone size: .
V gene: TRBV27
CDR3 protein: CASSFSTLGDRDPHNEQFF
CDR3 DNA: TGTGCCAGCAGTTTCTCCACCCTAGGGGACAGGGACCCTCACAATGAGCAGTTCTTC

D gene: .
J gene: TRBJ1-2
CDR3 length: 13
clone size: .
V gene: TRBV15
CDR3 protein: CATSRDHNYGYTF
CDR3 DNA: TGTGCCACCAGCAGGGACCATAACTATGGCTACACCTTC

D gene: .
J gene: TRBJ1-5
CDR3 length: 13
clone size: .
V gene: TRBV28
CDR3 protein: CASSLLGHQPQHF
CDR3 DNA: TGTGCCAGCAGTTTATTAGGGCATCAGCCCCAGCATTTT

D gene: TRBD1
J gene: TRBJ2-2
CDR3 length: 15
clone size: .
V gene: TRBV12-5
CDR3 protein: CASGLGQGNTGELFF
CDR3 DNA: TGTGCTAGTGGTCTAGGACAGGGTAACACCGGGGAGCTGTTTTTT

D gene: .
J gene: TRBJ1-2
CDR3 length: 14
clone size: .
V gene: TRBV6-5
CDR3 protein: CASRYDRLNYGYTF
CDR3 DNA: TGTGCCAGCAGATACGACAGGTTGAACTATGGCTACACCTTC

D gene: .
J gene: TRBJ1-4
CDR3 length: 13
clone size: .
V gene: TRBV5-4
CDR3 protein: CASSVGRGEKLFF
CDR3 DNA: TGTGCCAGCAGCGTGGGTCGCGGTGAAAAACTGTTTTTT

D gene: .
J gene: TRBJ2-1
CDR3 length: 12
clone size: .
V gene: TRBV7-8
CDR3 protein: CASSLGYNEQFF
CDR3 DNA: TGTGCCAGCAGCTTGGGATACAATGAGCAGTTCTTC

D gene: .
J gene: TRBJ2-2
CDR3 length: 11
clone size: .
V gene: TRBV7-2
CDR3 protein: CASSFARELFF
CDR3 DNA: TGTGCCAGCAGCTTCGCCCGGGAGCTGTTTTTT

D gene: .
J gene: TRBJ1-2
CDR3 length: 12
clone size: .
V gene: TRBV4-2
CDR3 protein: CASSQGDYGYTF
CDR3 DNA: TGTGCCAGCAGCCAAGGGGACTATGGCTACACCTTC